The sequence of this T cell receptor beta chain was determined in a study of blood T cell repertoires in COVID-19. V gave up 8 bases and J gave up 7 bases; unmatched junction bases: 10. This CDR3 comprises 13 residues. Germline assignment: CDR1 GTSNPN and CDR2 SVGIG (reference sequence). Clones were sequenced by immunoSEQ multiplex PCR, and TCRdb holds only the in-frame ones, with some missing. The table includes approximately 110,000 clones, roughly 84% detected once. This TCR was sampled from a human donor in a cohort sampled during active COVID-19. Input material: peripheral blood. This rearrangement joins TRBV30 to TRBJ1-5, with TRBD1 identical over 8 bases. The CDR3 region is CAGSRGPGQPQHF. CDR3 bases: TGTGCCGGGTCCAGGGGGCCCGGGCAGCCCCAGCATTTT.